A single sample gave rise to the 13 T cell receptor beta chains below, sequenced in a study of T cells expressing NK-cell markers. Reprocessing the 5' RACE reads, TCRdb reports a single entry for every CDR3 protein and omits DNA. Seen in this sample are 350,000 to 400,000 distinct CDR3 sequences; the ten most common clones hold about 10%. The material sequenced was blood T cells: a sorted CD56 or NKG2C T cell subset, CD4+ or CD8+ T cells, or bulk PBMC T cells (not recorded which). The receptors derive from a woman between 45 and 65 years old in good health.

The chain carries TRBV20-1 and TRBJ2-3; the TCRdb call, TRBD2, lacks DNA for checking. This CDR3 region has 14 residues. CDR1 and CDR2 (germline): DFQATT, SNEGSKA (reference sequence). This chain's CDR3 is CSAKEREGADTQYF.

The gene calls are TRBV5-1 and TRBJ1-2; TCRdb's D call of TRBD1 is untestable without DNA. The CDR3 runs 13 residues. CDR1 and CDR2 from the germline V gene are SGHRS and YFSETQ. CDR3 sequence: CASSPADSYGYTF.

The chain links TRBV5-1 to TRBJ2-3; TCRdb gives TRBD2 as the D gene, but with no DNA this cannot be confirmed. The CDR3 totals 15 residues. Per the germline V gene, CDR1 is SGHRS and CDR2 is YFSETQ. CDR3 amino acids: CASSLQDYYLDTQYF. Full variable domain (remainder filled in from reference TRBV5-1 and TRBJ2-3): KAGVTQTPRYLIKTRGQQVTLSCSPISGHRSVSWYQQTPGQGLQFLFEYFSETQRNKGNFPGRFSGRQFSNSRSEMNVSTLELGDSALYLCASSLQDYYLDTQYFGPGTRLTVL.

This chain joins TRBV12-3 or TRBV12-4 and TRBJ1-2. The CDR3 has 14 residues. The CDR3 loop reads CASSLGLQNYGYTF.

The chain links TRBV11-2 to TRBJ2-1; the D call from TCRdb, TRBD1, cannot be confirmed without DNA. The germline V gene encodes CDR1 SGHAT and CDR2 FQNNGV. The CDR3 loop spans 12 amino acids. CDR3 loop: CASKRTEKEQFF.

The rearrangement joins TRBV12-3 or TRBV12-4 to TRBJ2-1; the D call of TRBD2 rests on TCRdb alone, since no DNA is present to check it. The CDR3 totals 15 residues. The CDR3 loop reads CASRIQTSGSDEQFF.

The V and J genes are TRBV7-2 and TRBJ2-5; TCRdb's D call, TRBD2, is unchecked because there is no DNA. Germline V CDR1 and CDR2: SGHTA, FQGNSA. This CDR3 is built from 12 residues. CDR3 sequence: CASSWALETQYF.

This sequence joins TRBV10-2 and TRBJ1-5; absent DNA, TCRdb's TRBD1 call cannot be checked. Germline lookup yields CDR1 WSHSY and CDR2 SAAADI. This CDR3 has 16 residues. CDR3 region: CARGYRVHYSNQPQHF.

V gene TRBV6-1 combines with J gene TRBJ2-7; with no DNA, the TCRdb D assignment of TRBD2 cannot be verified. The CDR3 extends over 15 amino acids. Per germline, CDR1 MNHNS and CDR2 SASEGT. CDR3 region: CASNPTPLAGGEQYF.

The CDR3 region is CASSPRLAAYHNEQFF. V gene TRBV27 combines with J gene TRBJ2-1; TCRdb outputs TRBD2, but without DNA this stays unchecked. CDR3 length: 16 amino acids. Germline loops: CDR1 MNHEY, CDR2 SMNVEV (reference sequence).

CDR3 region: CSVVTPLKREHQETQYF. J is TRBJ2-5 and V is TRBV29-1; lacking DNA, the TRBD2 call made by TCRdb goes unchecked. CDR1 and CDR2 (germline): SQVTM, ANQGSEA. This CDR3 comprises 17 residues.

The gene calls are TRBV11-3 and TRBJ2-5; no DNA is available, so the TRBD1 call from TCRdb remains unchecked. The CDR3 is 12 residues long. CDR1 SGHNT and CDR2 YENEEA come from the germline V gene. CDR3: CASSRQQETQYF.

The J gene is TRBJ2-3, the V gene TRBV6-5. Germline loops: CDR1 MNHEY, CDR2 SVGAGI. There are 16 residues in the CDR3. The CDR3 protein is CASSSPRRAFTDTQYF.